Listed below are T cell receptor beta chains from one sample, sequenced in a study of blood T cell repertoires in COVID-19. Profiling relied on immunoSEQ multiplex PCR, and the TCRdb table lists in-frame clones only, not all of them. The table has some 25,000 clones, roughly 87% seen once; the top ten hold about 9.6%. The sequenced material came from peripheral blood. Receptors originate from a man between 65 and 80 years old with acute or convalescent COVID-19. Each CDR3 is given with its conserved first and last residue. Fields, in order: clone size, V gene, CDR3 protein. The size entry is marked missing in some rows and otherwise reads once, few, many or a size class.

NA TRBV2 CASSEELAGYNEQFF
NA TRBV5-1 CASSAGTSGNEQYF
once TRBV5-4 CASIAGGAVSSTDTQYF
NA TRBV5-1 CASSDTGVTEAFF
NA TRBV3-1/TRBV3-2 CASSQDRTGGWETQYF
NA TRBV4-2 CASSQDPRGGAPQHF
NA TRBV5-4 CASSPQGRTSYDEQFF
NA TRBV7-6 CASSLGGGPLLEAFF
once TRBV7-9 CASSSRTPLSYNEQFF
NA TRBV6-2/TRBV6-3 CASSQGQHVRPQHF
NA TRBV11-2 CASSFSSQETQYF